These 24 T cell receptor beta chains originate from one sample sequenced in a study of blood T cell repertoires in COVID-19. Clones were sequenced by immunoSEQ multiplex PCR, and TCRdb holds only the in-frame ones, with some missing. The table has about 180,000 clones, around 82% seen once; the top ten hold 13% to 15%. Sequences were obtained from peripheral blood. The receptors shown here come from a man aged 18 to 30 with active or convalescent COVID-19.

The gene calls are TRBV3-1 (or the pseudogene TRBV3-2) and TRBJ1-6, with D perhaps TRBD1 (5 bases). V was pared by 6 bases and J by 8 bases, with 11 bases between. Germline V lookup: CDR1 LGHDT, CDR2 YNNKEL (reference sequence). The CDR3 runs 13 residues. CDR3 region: CASRGRVDSPLHF. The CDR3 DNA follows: TGTGCCAGCAGGGGCAGGGTGGATTCACCCCTCCACTTT.

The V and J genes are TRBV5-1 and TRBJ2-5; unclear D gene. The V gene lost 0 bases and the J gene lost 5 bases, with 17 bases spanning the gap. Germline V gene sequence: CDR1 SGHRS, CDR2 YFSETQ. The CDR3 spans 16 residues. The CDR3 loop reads CASSLEKLRSRETQYF. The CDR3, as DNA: TGCGCCAGCAGCTTGGAGAAGTTACGGTCCCGGGAGACCCAGTACTTC.

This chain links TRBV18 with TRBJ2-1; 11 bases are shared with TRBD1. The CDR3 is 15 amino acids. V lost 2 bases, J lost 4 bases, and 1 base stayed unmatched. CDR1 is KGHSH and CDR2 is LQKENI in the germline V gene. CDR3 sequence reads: CASSPGTGGYNEQFF. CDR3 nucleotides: TGTGCCAGCTCACCAGGGACAGGGGGTTACAATGAGCAGTTCTTC.

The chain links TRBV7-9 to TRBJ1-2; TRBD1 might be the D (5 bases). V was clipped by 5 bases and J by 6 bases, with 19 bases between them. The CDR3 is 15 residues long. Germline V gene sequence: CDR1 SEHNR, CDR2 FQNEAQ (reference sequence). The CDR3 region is CASSGGGSGEDGYTF. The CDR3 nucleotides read TGTGCCAGCAGCGGCGGGGGATCGGGGGAGGATGGCTACACCTTC.

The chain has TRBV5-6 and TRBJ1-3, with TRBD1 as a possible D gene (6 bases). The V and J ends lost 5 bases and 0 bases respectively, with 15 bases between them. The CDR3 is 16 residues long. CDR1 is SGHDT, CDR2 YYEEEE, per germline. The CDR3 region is CASSLLQGLSGNTIYF. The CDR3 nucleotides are TGTGCCAGCAGTTTGCTTCAGGGGCTCTCTGGAAACACCATATATTTT.

CDR3 coding DNA: TGTGCCTGGAGCGCGACAGGGAACACTGAAGCTTTCTTT. It specifies CAWSATGNTEAFF. The rearrangement links TRBV30 to TRBJ1-1, with D possibly matching TRBD1 (6 bases). V lost 3 bases and J 1 base, leaving 9 bases between the germline ends. This CDR3 region has 13 residues. Germline V gene data show CDR1 as GTSNPN and CDR2 as SVGIG (reference sequence).

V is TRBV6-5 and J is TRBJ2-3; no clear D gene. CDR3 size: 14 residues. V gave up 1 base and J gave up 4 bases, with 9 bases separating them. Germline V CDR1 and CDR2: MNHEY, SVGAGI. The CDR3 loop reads CASSYLAEADTQYF. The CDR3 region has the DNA TGTGCCAGCAGTTACTTGGCAGAAGCAGATACGCAGTATTTT.

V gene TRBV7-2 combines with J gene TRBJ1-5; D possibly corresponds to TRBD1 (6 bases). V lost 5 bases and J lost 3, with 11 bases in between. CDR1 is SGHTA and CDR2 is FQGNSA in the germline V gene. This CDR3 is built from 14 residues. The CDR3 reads CASSATGFNQPQHF. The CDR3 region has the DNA TGTGCCAGCAGCGCGACAGGTTTCAATCAGCCCCAGCATTTT.

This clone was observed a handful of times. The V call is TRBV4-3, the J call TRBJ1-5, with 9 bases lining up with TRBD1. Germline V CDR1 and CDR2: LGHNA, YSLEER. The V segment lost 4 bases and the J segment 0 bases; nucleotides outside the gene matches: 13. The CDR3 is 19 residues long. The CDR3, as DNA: TGCGCCAGCAGCCCAGGGAGGACAGGGGACTGGGATAGCAATCAGCCCCAGCATTTT. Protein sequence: CASSPGRTGDWDSNQPQHF.

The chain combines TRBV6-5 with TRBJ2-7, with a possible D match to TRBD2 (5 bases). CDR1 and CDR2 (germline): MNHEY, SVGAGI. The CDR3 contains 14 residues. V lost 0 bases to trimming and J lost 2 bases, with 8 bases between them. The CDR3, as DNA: TGTGCCAGCAGTTACTCGCGGGCCACCTACGAGCAGTACTTC. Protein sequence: CASSYSRATYEQYF.

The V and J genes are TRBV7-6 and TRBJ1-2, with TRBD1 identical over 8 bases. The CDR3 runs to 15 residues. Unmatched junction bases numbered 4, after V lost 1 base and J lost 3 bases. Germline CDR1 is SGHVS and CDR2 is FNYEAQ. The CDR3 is CASSLGQGIYYGYTF. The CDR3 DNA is TGTGCCAGCAGCTTAGGACAGGGGATTTACTATGGCTACACCTTC. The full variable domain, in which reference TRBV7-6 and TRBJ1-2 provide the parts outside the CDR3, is GAGVSQSPRYKVTKRGQDVALRCDPISGHVSLYWYRQALGQGPEFLTYFNYEAQQDKSGLPNDRFSAERPEGSISTLTIQRTEQRDSAMYRCASSLGQGIYYGYTFGSGTRLTVV.

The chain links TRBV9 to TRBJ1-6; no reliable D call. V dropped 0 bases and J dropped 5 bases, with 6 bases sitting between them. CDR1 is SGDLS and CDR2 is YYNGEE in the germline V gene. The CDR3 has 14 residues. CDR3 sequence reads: CASSVVSDNSPLHF. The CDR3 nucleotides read TGTGCCAGCAGCGTAGTCAGCGATAATTCACCCCTCCACTTT.

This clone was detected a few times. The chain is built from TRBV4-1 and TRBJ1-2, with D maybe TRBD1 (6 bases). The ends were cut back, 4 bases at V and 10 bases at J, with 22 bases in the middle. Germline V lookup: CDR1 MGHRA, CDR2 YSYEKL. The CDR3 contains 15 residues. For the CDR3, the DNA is TGCGCCAGCAGCCCCTCACTGGGGGGGGCAGAAGACTACACCTTC. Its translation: CASSPSLGGAEDYTF.

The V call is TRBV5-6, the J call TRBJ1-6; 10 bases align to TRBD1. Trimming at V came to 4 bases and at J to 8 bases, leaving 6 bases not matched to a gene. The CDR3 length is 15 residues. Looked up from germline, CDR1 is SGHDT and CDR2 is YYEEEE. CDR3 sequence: CASSGSDRGYSPLHF. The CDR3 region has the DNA TGTGCCAGCAGCGGGTCGGACAGGGGGTATTCACCCCTCCACTTT.

The CDR3 DNA sequence: TGTGCCAGCAGCTTACGACTAGCGGGGGGGCCGGATACGCAGTATTTT. This translates into CASSLRLAGGPDTQYF. This chain uses TRBV7-2 with TRBJ2-3; the match to TRBD2 covers 14 bases. V dropped 2 bases and J dropped 6; count of bases not matched to a gene: 4. The CDR3 covers 16 residues. Germline-derived CDR1 and CDR2 are SGHTA and FQGNSA.

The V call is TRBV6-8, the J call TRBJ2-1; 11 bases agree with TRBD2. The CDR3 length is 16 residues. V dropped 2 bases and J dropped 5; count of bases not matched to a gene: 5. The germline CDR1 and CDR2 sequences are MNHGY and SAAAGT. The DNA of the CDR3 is TGTGCCAGCAGTTACCCACCGGGACTAGCGGACAATGAGCAGTTCTTC. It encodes CASSYPPGLADNEQFF.

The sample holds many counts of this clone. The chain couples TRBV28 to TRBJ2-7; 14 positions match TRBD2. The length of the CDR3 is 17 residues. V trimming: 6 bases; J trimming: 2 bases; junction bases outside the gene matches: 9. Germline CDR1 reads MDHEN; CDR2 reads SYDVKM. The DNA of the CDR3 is TGTGCCAGCAGCCCAGGGACTAGCGGGAGTTCGACCTACGAGCAGTACTTC. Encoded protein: CASSPGTSGSSTYEQYF. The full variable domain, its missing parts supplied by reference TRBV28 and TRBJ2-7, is DVKVTQSSRYLVKRTGEKVFLECVQDMDHENMFWYRQDPGLGLRLIYFSYDVKMKEKGDIPEGYSVSREKKERFSLILESASTNQTSMYLCASSPGTSGSSTYEQYFGPGTRLTVT.

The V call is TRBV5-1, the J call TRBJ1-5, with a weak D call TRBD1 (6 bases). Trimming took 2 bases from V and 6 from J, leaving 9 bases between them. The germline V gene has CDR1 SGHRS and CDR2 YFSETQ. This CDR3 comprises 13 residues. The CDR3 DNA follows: TGCGCCAGCAGCTTACAGGGCGGTCAGCCCCAGCATTTT. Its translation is CASSLQGGQPQHF.

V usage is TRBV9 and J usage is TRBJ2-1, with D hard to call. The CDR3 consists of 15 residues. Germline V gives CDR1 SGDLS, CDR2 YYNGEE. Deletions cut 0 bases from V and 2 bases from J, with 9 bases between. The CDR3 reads CASSVGTATYNEQFF. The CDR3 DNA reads TGTGCCAGCAGCGTAGGCACAGCTACCTACAATGAGCAGTTCTTC.

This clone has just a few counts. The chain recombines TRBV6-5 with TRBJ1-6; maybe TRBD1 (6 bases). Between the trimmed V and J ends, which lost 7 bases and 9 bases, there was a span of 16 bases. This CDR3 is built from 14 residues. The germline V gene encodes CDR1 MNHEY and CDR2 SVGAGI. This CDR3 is CASTRGGGPSPLHF. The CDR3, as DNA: TGTGCCAGCACCCGGGGAGGGGGACCTTCACCCCTCCACTTT.

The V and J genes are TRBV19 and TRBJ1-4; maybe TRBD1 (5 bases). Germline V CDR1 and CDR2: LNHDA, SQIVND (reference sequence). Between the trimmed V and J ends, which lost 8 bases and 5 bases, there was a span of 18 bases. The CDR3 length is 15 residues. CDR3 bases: TGTGCCAGTTCGGAGTCCGGACAACTAAATGAAAAACTGTTTTTT. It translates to CASSESGQLNEKLFF.

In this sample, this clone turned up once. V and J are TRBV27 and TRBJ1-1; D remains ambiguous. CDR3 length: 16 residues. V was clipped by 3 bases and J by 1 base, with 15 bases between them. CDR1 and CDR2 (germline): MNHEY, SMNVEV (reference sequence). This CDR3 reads CASSFRWELANTEAFF. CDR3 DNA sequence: TGTGCCAGCAGTTTTAGGTGGGAGCTGGCGAACACTGAAGCTTTCTTT.

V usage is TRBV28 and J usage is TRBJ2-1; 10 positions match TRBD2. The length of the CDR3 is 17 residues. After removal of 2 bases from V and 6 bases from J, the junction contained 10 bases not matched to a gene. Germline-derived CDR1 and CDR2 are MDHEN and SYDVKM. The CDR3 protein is CASSLVASGSMFNEQFF. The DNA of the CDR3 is TGTGCCAGCAGTTTAGTGGCTAGCGGGAGTATGTTCAATGAGCAGTTCTTC.

CDR3 sequence: CASSPPGIWDNPYEQYF. The CDR3 nucleotides are TGTGCCAGCTCACCACCAGGCATATGGGACAACCCCTACGAGCAGTACTTC. The V gene is TRBV18, the J gene TRBJ2-7, with D possibly being TRBD1 (6 bases). Germline CDR1 reads KGHSH; CDR2 reads LQKENI. V lost 0 bases and J lost 2, with 17 bases in between. This CDR3 contains 17 residues.